The T cell receptor beta chain under discussion was sequenced for a study of control samples from healthy donors and cancer patients. This CDR3 has 15 residues. The germline CDR1 and CDR2 sequences are MNHEY and SMNVEV (reference sequence). V lost 5 bases to trimming and J lost 1 base; unmatched junction nucleotides: 7. Repertoires were generated with immunoSEQ multiplex PCR, while TCRdb's copy carries only in-frame clones and drops some. The sample holds fewer than 150,000 clones; roughly 90% are singletons and the top ten take more than 2%. Sequences were obtained from blood. The chain carries TRBV27 and TRBJ2-5; 7 nucleotides align to TRBD1. The TCR comes from a man aged 18 to 30 in good health. The CDR3, as DNA: TGTGCCAGCAGTCCCGCAACAGGGGCCCAAGAGACCCAGTACTTC. Translation: CASSPATGAQETQYF.